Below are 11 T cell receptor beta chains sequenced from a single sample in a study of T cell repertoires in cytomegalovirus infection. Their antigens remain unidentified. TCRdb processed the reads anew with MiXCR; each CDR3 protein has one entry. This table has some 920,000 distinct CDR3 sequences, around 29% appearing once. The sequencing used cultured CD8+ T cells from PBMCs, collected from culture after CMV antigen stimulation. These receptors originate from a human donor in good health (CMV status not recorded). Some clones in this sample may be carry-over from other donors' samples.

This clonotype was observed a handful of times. CDR3 amino acids: CASSLTAGELFF. Written as DNA, the CDR3 is TGTGCCAGCAGTTTAACAGCCGGGGAGCTGTTTTTT. The J gene is TRBJ2-2, the V gene TRBV28; no definite D call. The V gene's germline CDR1 is MDHEN and CDR2 SYDVKM. The CDR3 runs 12 residues. Trimming removed 2 bases at V and 6 bases at J, with 4 bases between.

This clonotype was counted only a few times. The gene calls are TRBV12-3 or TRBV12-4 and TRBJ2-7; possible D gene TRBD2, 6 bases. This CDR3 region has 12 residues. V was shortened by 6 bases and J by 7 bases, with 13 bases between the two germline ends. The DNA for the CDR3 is TGTGCCAGCAGCATAGACGGGAGTGAGCAGTACTTC. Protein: CASSIDGSEQYF.

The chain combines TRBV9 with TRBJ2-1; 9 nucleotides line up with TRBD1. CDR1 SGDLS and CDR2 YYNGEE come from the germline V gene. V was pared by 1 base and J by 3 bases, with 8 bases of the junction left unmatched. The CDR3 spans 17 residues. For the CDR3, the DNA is TGTGCCAGCAGCGTAAACCCTGACAGGGGGGACTACAATGAGCAGTTCTTC. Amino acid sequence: CASSVNPDRGDYNEQFF.

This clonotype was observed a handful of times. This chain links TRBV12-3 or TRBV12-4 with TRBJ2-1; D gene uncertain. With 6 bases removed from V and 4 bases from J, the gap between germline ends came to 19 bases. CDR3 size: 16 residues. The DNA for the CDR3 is TGTGCCAGCAGCCCCCTCTCCCAGCGATCTTACAATGAGCAGTTCTTC. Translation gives CASSPLSQRSYNEQFF.

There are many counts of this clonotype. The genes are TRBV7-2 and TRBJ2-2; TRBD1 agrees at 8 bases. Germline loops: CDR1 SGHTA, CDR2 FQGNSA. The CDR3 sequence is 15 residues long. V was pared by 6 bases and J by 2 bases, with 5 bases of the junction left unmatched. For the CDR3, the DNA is TGTGCCAGCAGGAGGACAGGGAAAAACACCGGGGAGCTGTTTTTT. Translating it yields CASRRTGKNTGELFF.

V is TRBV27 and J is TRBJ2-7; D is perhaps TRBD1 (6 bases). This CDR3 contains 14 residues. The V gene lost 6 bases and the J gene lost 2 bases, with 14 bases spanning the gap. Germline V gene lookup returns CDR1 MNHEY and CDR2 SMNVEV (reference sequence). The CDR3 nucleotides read TGTGCCAGCAGCCGACAGGAGATGGCCTACGAGCAGTACTTC. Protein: CASSRQEMAYEQYF.

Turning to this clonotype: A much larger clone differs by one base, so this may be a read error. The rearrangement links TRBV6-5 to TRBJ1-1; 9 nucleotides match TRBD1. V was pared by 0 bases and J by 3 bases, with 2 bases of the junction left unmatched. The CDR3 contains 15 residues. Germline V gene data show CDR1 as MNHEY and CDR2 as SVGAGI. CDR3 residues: CASSYSGTGYTEAFF. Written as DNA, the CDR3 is TGTGCCAGCAGTTACTCCGGGACAGGGTACACTGAAGCTTTCTTT.

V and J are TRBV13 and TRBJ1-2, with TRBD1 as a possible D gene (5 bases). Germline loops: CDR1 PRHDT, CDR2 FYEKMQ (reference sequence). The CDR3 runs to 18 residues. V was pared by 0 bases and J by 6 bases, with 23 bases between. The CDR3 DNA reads TGTGCCAGCAGCTTAGGCCGGCGGGGGTCCTCTCCCCGTGATGGCTACACCTTC. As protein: CASSLGRRGSSPRDGYTF. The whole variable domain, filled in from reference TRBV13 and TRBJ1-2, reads AAGVIQSPRHLIKEKRETATLKCYPIPRHDTVYWYQQGPGQDPQFLISFYEKMQSDKGSIPDRFSAQQFSDYHSELNMSSLELGDSALYFCASSLGRRGSSPRDGYTFGSGTRLTVV.

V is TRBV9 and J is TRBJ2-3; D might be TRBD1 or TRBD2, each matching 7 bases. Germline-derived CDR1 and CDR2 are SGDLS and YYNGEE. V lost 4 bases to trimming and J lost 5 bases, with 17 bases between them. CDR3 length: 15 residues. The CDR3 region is CASSPGGGGGDTQYF. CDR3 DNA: TGTGCCAGCAGCCCAGGGGGGGGTGGGGGAGATACGCAGTATTTT.

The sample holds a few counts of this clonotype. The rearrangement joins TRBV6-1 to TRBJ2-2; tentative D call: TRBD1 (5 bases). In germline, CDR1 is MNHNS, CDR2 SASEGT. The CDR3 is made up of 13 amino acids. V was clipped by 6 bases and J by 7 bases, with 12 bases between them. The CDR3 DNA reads TGTGCCAGCAGCTCACAGGTTGACGGGGAGCTGTTTTTT. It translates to CASSSQVDGELFF.

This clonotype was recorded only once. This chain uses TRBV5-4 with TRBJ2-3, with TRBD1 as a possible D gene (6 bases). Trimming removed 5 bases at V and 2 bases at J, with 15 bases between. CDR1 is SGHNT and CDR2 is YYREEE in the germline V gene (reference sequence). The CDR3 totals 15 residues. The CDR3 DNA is TGTGCCAGCAGTGAAACAGGGTTTACCACAGATACGCAGTATTTT. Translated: CASSETGFTTDTQYF.